A single TCR beta chain is shown here with its context. The CDR3 regions of TCR beta were amplified from RNA transcripts. The HTBI set primed first-round TCR CDR3 RT-PCR. Each CDR3 protein gets one entry after TCRdb re-called the multiplex PCR reads with MiXCR. The sample contains 700,000 to 850,000 distinct CDR3 sequences, 35% of which appear only once. The sample is drawn from a study of T cells in Graves' hyperthyroidism and ophthalmopathy. This CDR3 region has 11 residues. Germline CDR1 and CDR2: SQVTM and ANQGSEA. V was cut by 4 bases and J by 9 bases, with 10 bases left in between. The V gene is TRBV29-1, the J gene TRBJ2-1; either TRBD1 or TRBD2 may fit D (5 bases each). This receptor was obtained from a woman in her thirties or forties with Graves' hyperthyroidism. Sequenced material: blood. The CDR3, as DNA: TGCAGCGTTGCTCGAGGGGCTGAGCAGTTCTTC. It translates to CSVARGAEQFF.